This passage covers 30 T cell receptor beta chains from one sample sequenced in a study of cytomegalovirus exposure and HLA in healthy donors (dated by TCRdb to about 2017). Library preparation used the immunoSEQ multiplex PCR assay. For the multiplex PCR, a mixture combining 60 forward primers for TCR Vbeta segments and 13 reverse primers for TCR Jbeta segments was used. TCRdb obtained this table from immuneACCESS and retained in-frame rearrangements with V and J assigned. These tables miss some clones; where compared with another copy, unresolved V genes account for less than half of the shortfall, and the remainder is unexplained. The sample has 120,000 to 150,000 clones on record, around 9.6% of them singletons. The ten biggest clones cover over 1.5% of the sample. What was sequenced was PBMCs. The receptors were sampled from a male donor in good health and CMV-seronegative.

This clone was seen only a few times. The chain uses TRBV5-4 and TRBJ2-7; D perhaps matches TRBD1 (5 bases). V shed 4 bases and J shed 3 bases, with 8 bases lying between them. The germline gives CDR1 SGHNT, CDR2 YYREEE (reference sequence). This CDR3 is 12 amino acids long. The CDR3 spells CASSGDSYEQYF. DNA of the CDR3: TGTGCCAGCAGCGGAGACAGCTACGAGCAGTACTTC.

This clone was seen only a few times. The chain links TRBV28 to TRBJ1-2; no clear D gene. In germline, CDR1 is MDHEN, CDR2 SYDVKM. The V gene lost 2 bases and the J gene lost 2 bases, with 6 bases spanning the gap. The length of the CDR3 is 13 residues. CDR3 coding DNA: TGTGCCAGCAGTTTAAGGGAGAACTATGGCTACACCTTC. It specifies CASSLRENYGYTF.

This clone appeared a few times. V and J are TRBV9 and TRBJ2-3; D unresolved. Germline V CDR1 and CDR2: SGDLS, YYNGEE. Deletions cut 2 bases from V and 4 bases from J, with 8 bases between. The CDR3 has 13 amino acids. The CDR3 protein is CASSVNSPDTQYF. The CDR3 DNA follows: TGTGCCAGCAGCGTGAATAGTCCAGATACGCAGTATTTT.

This clone was seen a few times. The chain recombines TRBV4-1 with TRBJ2-5, with 8 bases fitting TRBD1. This CDR3 contains 14 residues. The V segment lost 4 bases and the J segment 5 bases; nucleotides outside the gene matches: 6. The germline V gene encodes CDR1 MGHRA and CDR2 YSYEKL. The CDR3 nucleotides read TGCGCCAGCAGCCTCTACAGGGGGAGGGAGACCCAGTACTTC. The encoded protein is CASSLYRGRETQYF.

This clone was observed a few times. The CDR3 sequence: CASSPRTSVYEQYF. CDR3 bases: TGTGCCAGCTCACCAAGGACTAGCGTCTACGAGCAGTACTTC. The chain links TRBV18 to TRBJ2-7; 9 bases align to TRBD2. This CDR3 region has 14 residues. Germline V gene data show CDR1 as KGHSH and CDR2 as LQKENI. V was clipped by 2 bases and J by 3 bases; unmatched bases: 2.

This clone has only a few counts. The CDR3 DNA follows: TGTGCCTGGAGTTACGGAGAAAGTCAGCCCCAGCATTTT. As protein: CAWSYGESQPQHF. The rearrangement uses TRBV30 and TRBJ1-5; D call uncertain. Germline CDR1 GTSNPN, CDR2 SVGIG (reference sequence). This CDR3 is built from 13 residues. Trimming removed 2 bases at V and 6 bases at J, with 11 bases between.

This clone was recorded a few times. The rearrangement uses TRBV5-1 and TRBJ2-5, with TRBD2 matching over 9 bases. V lost 0 bases and J lost 5; bases outside the gene matches: 8. The germline gives CDR1 SGHRS, CDR2 YFSETQ. The CDR3 has 16 amino acids. The CDR3 region has the DNA TGCGCCAGCAGCTTGGTGGTTGGCGGGGGGGCGGAGACCCAGTACTTC. It codes for CASSLVVGGGAETQYF.

This clone was recorded a few times. CDR3 amino acids: CSSIIAKEQFF. In DNA form, the CDR3 reads TGCAGTTCGATAATAGCGAAGGAGCAGTTCTTC. J is TRBJ2-1 and V is TRBV20-1; tentatively, D is TRBD2 (5 bases). Looked up from germline, CDR1 is DFQATT and CDR2 is SNEGSKA (reference sequence). Trimming removed 8 bases from V and 10 bases from J, with 15 bases in between. CDR3 length equals 11 residues.

Details on this clone: The sample contains more than one DNA sequence encoding this CDR3. The chain couples TRBV27 to TRBJ1-1; D perhaps matches TRBD1 (5 bases). V lost 2 bases, J lost 0 bases, and 7 bases lay in between. This CDR3 is 14 amino acids long. Germline V lookup: CDR1 MNHEY, CDR2 SMNVEV (reference sequence). As DNA, the CDR3 is TGTGCCAGCAGTTTAACAGGACTGAACACTGAAGCTTTCTTT. It encodes CASSLTGLNTEAFF.

The rearrangement joins TRBV19 to TRBJ1-5; a weak D match, TRBD1 (6 bases). This CDR3 is 15 amino acids long. The germline V gene has CDR1 LNHDA and CDR2 SQIVND (reference sequence). V gave up 5 bases and J gave up 1 base, with 12 bases separating them. Written as DNA, the CDR3 is TGTGCCAGTAGTCCAACAACAGGGAGCAATCAGCCCCAGCATTTT. Residues: CASSPTTGSNQPQHF.

This clone was seen more than once but under ten times. This chain joins TRBV6-1 and TRBJ2-3; 7 bases line up with TRBD2. There are 14 residues in the CDR3. CDR1 is MNHNS and CDR2 is SASEGT in the germline V gene. Germline trimming cut 1 base from V and 2 bases from J; bases unmatched to any gene: 0. The CDR3 DNA sequence: TGTGCCAGCAGTGAAGGACTAGCCACAGATACGCAGTATTTT. This codes for CASSEGLATDTQYF.

V and J are TRBV27 and TRBJ2-2; D might be TRBD1 (5 bases). The germline V gene encodes CDR1 MNHEY and CDR2 SMNVEV (reference sequence). The CDR3 is 13 amino acids. V lost 11 bases, J lost 1 base, and 11 bases lay in between. Here the CDR3 reads CACHDRNTGELFF. The CDR3 DNA follows: TGTGCCTGCCACGACAGGAACACCGGGGAGCTGTTTTTT.

This clone was seen only a few times. The CDR3 spells CASSQDLVRAGSYNEQFF. The CDR3, as DNA: TGCGCCAGCAGCCAAGATCTTGTTAGAGCGGGGAGCTACAATGAGCAGTTCTTC. V usage is TRBV4-1 and J usage is TRBJ2-1; 7 positions agree with TRBD2. Trimming took 0 bases from V and 3 from J; bases not matched to a gene: 11. Looked up from germline, CDR1 is MGHRA and CDR2 is YSYEKL. The CDR3 spans 18 residues.

This clone appeared a few times. This chain links TRBV2 with TRBJ1-2; 7 bases are shared with TRBD1. In germline, CDR1 is SNHLY, CDR2 FYNNEI. Unmatched junction bases numbered 4, after V lost 5 bases and J lost 4 bases. The CDR3 spans 13 residues. In DNA, the CDR3 is TGTGCCAGCAGTCCGGGACAGCTCTATGGCTACACCTTC. The encoded protein is CASSPGQLYGYTF.

This clone was detected a few times. The chain combines TRBV4-1 with TRBJ2-7, with 9 positions matching TRBD1. Germline V CDR1 and CDR2: MGHRA, YSYEKL. Germline trimming cut 4 bases from V and 9 bases from J; bases unmatched to any gene: 13. The CDR3 runs to 15 residues. CDR3 nucleotide sequence: TGCGCCAGCAGCCCAGGACAGGGGATCTCTCTTGGGCAGTACTTC. This gives the protein CASSPGQGISLGQYF.

A few counts support this clone. The rearrangement joins TRBV4-3 to TRBJ2-3, with TRBD2 as a possible D gene (5 bases). The CDR3 is made up of 17 amino acids. The V gene's germline CDR1 is LGHNA and CDR2 YSLEER. The V end was cut by 2 bases, the J end by 2 bases, with 17 bases between. As DNA, the CDR3 is TGCGCCAGCAGCCAACCCCCTGCTAGCCGAAACACAGATACGCAGTATTTT. This gives the protein CASSQPPASRNTDTQYF.

This chain connects TRBV5-4 to TRBJ2-7, with D possibly matching TRBD2 (5 bases). This CDR3 is built from 13 residues. CDR1 is SGHNT, CDR2 YYREEE, per germline (reference sequence). Trimming left V 5 bases short and J 4 bases short, with 13 bases between. For the CDR3, the DNA is TGTGCCAGCAGAGGCCCAGCGGCTTACGAGCAGTACTTC. As protein: CASRGPAAYEQYF.

The rearrangement links TRBV15 to TRBJ2-3, with D possibly TRBD1 on 6 matching bases. Trimming left V 3 bases short and J 2 bases short, with 12 bases between. The CDR3 loop spans 15 amino acids. Per germline, CDR1 LNHNV and CDR2 YYDKDF (reference sequence). The CDR3 region has the DNA TGTGCCACCAGCAGTAGGGGGATAGTCACAGATACGCAGTATTTT. Translated: CATSSRGIVTDTQYF.

This clone was seen a few times. The chain joins TRBV7-6 to TRBJ1-5; 7 nucleotides match TRBD1. J gave up 2 bases and V 5 bases, and 6 bases lay outside the gene matches. There are 15 residues in the CDR3. From germline, CDR1 is SGHVS and CDR2 FNYEAQ. DNA of the CDR3: TGTGCCAGCAGCCTACAAGACAGGGGCAATCAGCCCCAGCATTTT. It encodes CASSLQDRGNQPQHF.

This CDR3 reads CASSEEGGTGDLNTEAFF. CDR3 DNA: TGTGCCAGCAGTGAAGAAGGAGGGACAGGCGATCTGAACACTGAAGCTTTCTTT. V and J are TRBV2 and TRBJ1-1; 8 bases map to TRBD1. CDR3 length: 18 residues. From germline, CDR1 is SNHLY and CDR2 FYNNEI. V was clipped by 1 base and J by 0 bases; unmatched bases: 10.

The table lists this clone with a few counts. This chain connects TRBV27 to TRBJ1-2; 7 bases are a match to TRBD1. The CDR3 consists of 18 residues. V lost 4 bases to trimming and J lost 5 bases; unmatched junction nucleotides: 19. From germline, CDR1 is MNHEY and CDR2 SMNVEV (reference sequence). The CDR3 sequence is CASSSRSRDSHFGYGYTF. The CDR3 DNA follows: TGTGCCAGCAGTTCCAGGAGCCGGGACAGCCATTTTGGGTATGGCTACACCTTC.

CDR3 sequence (DNA): TGTGCCAGCACCCTGGGGGGGGACAGGACCGGGGAGCTGTTTTTT. It specifies CASTLGGDRTGELFF. V gene TRBV2 combines with J gene TRBJ2-2; weak D call: TRBD1 (8 bases). V dropped 7 bases and J dropped 5 bases, with 17 bases sitting between them. The germline CDR1 and CDR2 sequences are SNHLY and FYNNEI. The CDR3 totals 15 residues. The full variable domain, rest sourced from reference TRBV2 and TRBJ2-2, is EPEVTQTPSHQVTQMGQEVILRCVPISNHLYFYWYRQILGQKVEFLVSFYNNEISEKSEIFDDQFSVERPDGSNFTLKIRSTKLEDSAMYFCASTLGGDRTGELFFGEGSRLTVL.

This clone has more than one count but fewer than ten. The chain has TRBV6-5 and TRBJ2-7, with TRBD2 matching over 11 bases. Losses at the gene ends were 2 bases for V and 2 bases for J; bases not matched to a gene: 5. The CDR3 length is 16 residues. Germline V gives CDR1 MNHEY, CDR2 SVGAGI. CDR3 sequence: CASSYDRTSGPYEQYF. CDR3 in DNA: TGTGCCAGCAGTTACGACCGGACTAGCGGGCCCTACGAGCAGTACTTC.

The CDR3 DNA sequence: TGTGCCAGCAGCCAGGGGACAGGGGGCGTCTATGGCTACACCTTC. It yields the protein CASSQGTGGVYGYTF. The chain joins TRBV4-2 to TRBJ1-2; the match to TRBD1 covers 12 bases. The CDR3 has 15 amino acids. CDR1 is LGHNA, CDR2 YNFKEQ, per germline. Trimming at V came to 3 bases and at J to 4 bases, leaving 3 bases not matched to a gene.

The CDR3 region has the DNA TGTGCCAGCAGCACTGCGGACAGTTGGAAAGAGACCCAGTACTTC. Its translation: CASSTADSWKETQYF. The chain couples TRBV5-6 to TRBJ2-5; possibly TRBD1 for D (6 bases). Trimming removed 4 bases at V and 3 bases at J, with 16 bases between. This CDR3 is 15 amino acids long. Germline CDR1 is SGHDT and CDR2 is YYEEEE.

This chain joins TRBV6-5 and TRBJ1-2, with TRBD1 matching 7 bases. Trimming at V came to 3 bases and at J to 1 base, leaving 8 bases not matched to a gene. The CDR3 has 16 amino acids. Germline V gene data show CDR1 as MNHEY and CDR2 as SVGAGI. This CDR3 is CASSYAGGPNNYGYTF. As DNA, the CDR3 is TGTGCCAGCAGTTATGCAGGGGGGCCTAATAACTATGGCTACACCTTC.

This clone was picked up a small number of times. The J gene is TRBJ1-1, the V gene TRBV2; the match to TRBD1 covers 8 bases. Trimming at V came to 10 bases and at J to 6 bases, leaving 10 bases not matched to a gene. The CDR3 sequence is 13 residues long. Germline CDR1 and CDR2: SNHLY and FYNNEI. The CDR3 DNA reads TGTGCCATCCCTACAGGGGGAATGGCTGAAGCTTTCTTT. Protein sequence: CAIPTGGMAEAFF.

CDR3 loop: CANRRLAGNTGELFF. CDR3 nucleotides: TGTGCCAACCGCCGGCTAGCGGGGAACACCGGGGAGCTGTTTTTT. The chain carries TRBV7-3 and TRBJ2-2; 8 bases agree with TRBD2. The CDR3 totals 15 residues. CDR1 and CDR2 (germline): SGHTA, FQGTGA. V shed 10 bases and J 1 base; nucleotides not matched to a gene: 8.

V is TRBV7-9 and J is TRBJ2-7, with D possibly being TRBD2 (5 bases). Germline CDR1 reads SEHNR; CDR2 reads FQNEAQ (reference sequence). The CDR3 has 14 residues. Trimming shortened V by 4 bases and J by 7 bases, and 17 bases separated the two germline ends. In DNA, the CDR3 is TGTGCCAGCAGCTCCGGGATAGGCGTGCCGGAGCAGTACTTC. This translates into CASSSGIGVPEQYF.

This clone was detected a few times. The V gene is TRBV7-2, the J gene TRBJ2-7; 12 bases line up with TRBD1. Unmatched junction bases numbered 10, after V lost 4 bases and J lost 0 bases. CDR3 length equals 18 residues. CDR1 is SGHTA, CDR2 FQGNSA, per germline. In DNA form, the CDR3 reads TGTGCCAGCAGCTACCGGGACAGGGGGCCCTCGAGCTCCTACGAGCAGTACTTC. Protein: CASSYRDRGPSSSYEQYF.